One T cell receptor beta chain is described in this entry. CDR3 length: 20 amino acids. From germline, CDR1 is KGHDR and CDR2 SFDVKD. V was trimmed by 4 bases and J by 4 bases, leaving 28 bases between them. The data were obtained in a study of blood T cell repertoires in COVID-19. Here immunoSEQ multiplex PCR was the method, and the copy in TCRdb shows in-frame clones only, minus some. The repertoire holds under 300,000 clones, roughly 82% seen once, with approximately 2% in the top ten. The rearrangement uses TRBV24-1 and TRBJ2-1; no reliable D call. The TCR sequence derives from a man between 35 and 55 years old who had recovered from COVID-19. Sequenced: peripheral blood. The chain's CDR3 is CATSDLFPFLEARPYNEQFF. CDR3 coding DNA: TGTGCCACCAGTGACCTGTTTCCCTTCCTTGAAGCTAGGCCTTACAATGAGCAGTTCTTC.